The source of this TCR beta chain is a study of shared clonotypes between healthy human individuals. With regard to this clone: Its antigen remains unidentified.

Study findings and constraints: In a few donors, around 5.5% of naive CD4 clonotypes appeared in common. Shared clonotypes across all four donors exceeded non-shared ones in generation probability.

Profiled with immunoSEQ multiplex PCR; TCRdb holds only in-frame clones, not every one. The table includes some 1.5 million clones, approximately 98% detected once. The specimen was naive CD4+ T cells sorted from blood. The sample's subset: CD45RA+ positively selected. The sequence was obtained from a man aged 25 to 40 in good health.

The CDR3 DNA reads TGTGCCAGCAGTTGGGACAGGAGATATGGCTACACCTTC. This codes for CASSWDRRYGYTF. The genes are TRBV27 and TRBJ1-2; TRBD1 matches at 8 bases. Trimming at V came to 4 bases and at J to 5 bases, leaving 3 bases not matched to a gene. The germline V gene encodes CDR1 MNHEY and CDR2 SMNVEV (reference sequence). The CDR3 covers 13 residues.